These 2 T cell receptor beta chains share one sample of origin, sequenced in a study of identical twins. TCRdb reprocessed the 5' RACE reads via MiXCR and lists one record per CDR3 protein. The table lists 500,000 or so distinct CDR3 sequences, less than 25% of them singletons. In addition, the sample was reused for a study of T cells expressing NK-cell markers.

Material: CD4+ T cells sorted from blood. These receptors were taken from a woman younger than 35 in good health.

The genes are TRBV7-8 and TRBJ2-7, with D possibly matching TRBD1 (6 bases). The CDR3 is made up of 13 amino acids. The V and J ends lost 5 bases and 3 bases respectively, with 11 bases between them. CDR1 is SGHVS, CDR2 FQNEAQ, per germline. The CDR3 bases are TGTGCCAGCAGCCGGGACACCCTCTACGAGCAGTACTTC. As protein: CASSRDTLYEQYF. The full variable domain, completed using reference TRBV7-8 and TRBJ2-7, is GAGVSQSPRYKVAKRGQDVALRCDPISGHVSLFWYQQALGQGPEFLTYFQNEAQLDKSGLPSDRFFAERPEGSVSTLKIQRTQQEDSAVYLCASSRDTLYEQYFGPGTRLTVT.

In its sample, this clonotype was seen a few times. This rearrangement joins TRBV15 to TRBJ2-7; 9 bases line up with TRBD2. V was pared by 0 bases and J by 3 bases, with 9 bases of the junction left unmatched. CDR1 is LNHNV and CDR2 is YYDKDF in the germline V gene (reference sequence). CDR3 length equals 17 residues. Here the CDR3 reads CATSRDPISTSGYEQYF. CDR3 nucleotides: TGTGCCACCAGCAGAGACCCGATATCGACTAGCGGCTACGAGCAGTACTTC.